These T cell receptor beta chains were read from a single sample in a study of blood T cell repertoires in COVID-19. Measured with immunoSEQ multiplex PCR; TCRdb has only the in-frame clones, and not every one. The sample records roughly 10,000 clones, roughly 76% being singletons. Sequenced sample: peripheral blood. Receptors were obtained from a man aged 70 or older with active COVID-19. Each CDR3 is given with its conserved first and last residue. A D gene is named only where the DNA matches it firmly. The size field is filled for only some rows; it gives once, few, many or a size class.

TGCAGCGTTGAAGATCTTAAGGGGCGGAACACCGGGGAGCTGTTTTTT,CSVEDLKGRNTGELFF,TRBJ2-2,-,TRBV29-1,16,-
TGCGCCAGCAGCCAGCGGAGCTCTGGAAACACCATATATTTT,CASSQRSSGNTIYF,TRBJ1-3,-,TRBV4-1,14,-
TGTGCCAGCTCACCAGGGGACAGGGCTATTTATGGCTACACCTTC,CASSPGDRAIYGYTF,TRBJ1-2,TRBD1,TRBV18,15,-
TGTGCCAGCAGTCCCACCGCAGGGATGGGCAATCAGCCCCAGCATTTT,CASSPTAGMGNQPQHF,TRBJ1-5,-,TRBV28,16,-
TGTGCCAGCAGCTTAGCGTTCCTTGTTAGCGGGGGGGCCGGTACGCAGTATTTT,CASSLAFLVSGGAGTQYF,TRBJ2-3,TRBD2,TRBV7-2,18,-
TGTGCCAGCAAACAGGAGAACTCCTACGAGCAGTACTTC,CASKQENSYEQYF,TRBJ2-7,-,TRBV5-4,13,-
TGTGCCAGCAGTGAAGCAATGAAGGCAGGGGATGGTTCACCCCTCCACTTT,CASSEAMKAGDGSPLHF,TRBJ1-6,-,TRBV2,17,few
TGCGCCAGCAGCCAACGTGGGGGGGCCGAGGAGACCCAGTACTTC,CASSQRGGAEETQYF,TRBJ2-5,-,TRBV4-1,15,-
TGTGCCAGCTCACCGGAGACAGACTACGAGCAGTACTTC,CASSPETDYEQYF,TRBJ2-7,-,TRBV18,13,-
TGTGCCAGCAGCTTAGCGCATTCCGGTTCCTATGGCTACACCTTC,CASSLAHSGSYGYTF,TRBJ1-2,-,TRBV7-8,15,-
TGTGCCAGCAGTACAGTAGCGGGGAGTAGCACAGATACGCAGTATTTT,CASSTVAGSSTDTQYF,TRBJ2-3,TRBD2,TRBV7-3,16,-